This T cell receptor (beta chain) was retrieved from a study of CD8 T cells in ankylosing spondylitis. Quantitative 5'-RACE with molecular barcodes was used to make the TCR beta libraries. TCRdb reprocessed the 5' RACE reads via MiXCR and lists one record per CDR3 protein. The sample contains around 330,000 distinct CDR3 sequences, around a tenth of which appear only once. Study outcomes and limitations: In reactive arthritis synovial fluid and blood, some motif variants had been reported before.

The CDR3 covers 14 residues. The germline CDR1 and CDR2 sequences are ENHRY and SYGVKD. V lost 8 bases to trimming and J lost 3 bases, with 13 bases between them. A few counts support this clonotype. The antigen remains undetermined. Material: blood, either unsorted or a sorted T cell fraction (not recorded which). The sequence came from a female donor with ankylosing spondylitis or in good health (not recorded which). The genes are TRBV10-3 and TRBJ2-2; maybe TRBD1 (7 bases). The CDR3 loop reads CAIRAGQHTGELFF. CDR3 DNA: TGTGCCATCCGCGCGGGACAGCACACCGGGGAGCTGTTTTTT.